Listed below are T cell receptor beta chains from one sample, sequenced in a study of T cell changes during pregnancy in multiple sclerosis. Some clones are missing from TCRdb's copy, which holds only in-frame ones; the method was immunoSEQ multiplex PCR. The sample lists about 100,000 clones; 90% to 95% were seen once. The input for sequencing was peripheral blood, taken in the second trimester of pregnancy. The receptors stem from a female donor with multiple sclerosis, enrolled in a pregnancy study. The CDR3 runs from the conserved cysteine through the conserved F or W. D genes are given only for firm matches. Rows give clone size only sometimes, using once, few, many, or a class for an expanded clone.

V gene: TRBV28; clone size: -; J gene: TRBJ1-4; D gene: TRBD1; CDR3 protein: CASTSGGGGDEKLFF; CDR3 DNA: TGTGCCAGCACGTCAGGTGGAGGGGGCGATGAAAAACTGTTTTTT
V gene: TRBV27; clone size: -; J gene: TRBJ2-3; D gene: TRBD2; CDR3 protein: CASSLTAGGKTDTQYF; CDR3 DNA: TGTGCCAGCAGTTTAACTGCCGGGGGGAAAACTGATACGCAGTATTTT
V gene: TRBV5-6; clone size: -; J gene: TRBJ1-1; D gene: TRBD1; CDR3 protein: CASSSIRQGRNTEAFF; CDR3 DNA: TGTGCCAGCAGCTCAATTAGACAGGGCAGGAACACTGAAGCTTTCTTT
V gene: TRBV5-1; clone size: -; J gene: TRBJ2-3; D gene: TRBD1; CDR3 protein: CASSLDGQGATDTQYF; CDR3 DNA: TGCGCCAGCAGCTTGGATGGTCAGGGGGCTACAGATACGCAGTATTTT
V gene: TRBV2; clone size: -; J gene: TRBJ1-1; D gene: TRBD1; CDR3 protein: CASRLTGVTEAFF; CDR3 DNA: TGTGCCAGCAGATTGACAGGGGTTACTGAAGCTTTCTTT
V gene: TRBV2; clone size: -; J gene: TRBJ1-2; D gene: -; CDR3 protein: CASTERAQDWDGYTF; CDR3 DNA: TGTGCCAGCACCGAGAGGGCCCAGGACTGGGATGGCTACACCTTC
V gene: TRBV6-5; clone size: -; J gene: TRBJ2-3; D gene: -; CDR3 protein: CASSYLGQSTDTQYF; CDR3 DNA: TGTGCCAGCAGTTACCTCGGACAGAGCACAGATACGCAGTATTTT
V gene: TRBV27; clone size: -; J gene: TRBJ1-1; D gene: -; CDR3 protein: CASRASTGIGAMNTEAFF; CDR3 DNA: TGTGCCAGCAGGGCCTCCACAGGGATAGGGGCTATGAACACTGAAGCTTTCTTT
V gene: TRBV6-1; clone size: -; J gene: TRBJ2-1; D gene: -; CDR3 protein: CASGEGVGEQFF; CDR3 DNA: TGTGCCAGCGGAGAGGGGGTCGGGGAGCAGTTCTTC
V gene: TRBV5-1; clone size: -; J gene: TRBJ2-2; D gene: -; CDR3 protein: CASSPGSRSTGELFF; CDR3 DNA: TGCGCCAGCAGCCCCGGGAGCCGAAGCACCGGGGAGCTGTTTTTT
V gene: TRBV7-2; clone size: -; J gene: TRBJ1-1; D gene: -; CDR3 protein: CASSLMSTEAFF; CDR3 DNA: TGTGCCAGCAGCTTAATGTCGACTGAAGCTTTCTTT
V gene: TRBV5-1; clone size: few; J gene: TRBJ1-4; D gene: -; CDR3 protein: CASSPSDRVDEKLFF; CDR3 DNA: TGCGCCAGCAGCCCCTCCGATCGGGTCGACGAAAAACTGTTTTTT
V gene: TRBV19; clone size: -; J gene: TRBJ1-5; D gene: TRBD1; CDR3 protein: CASRTGKNSNQPQHF; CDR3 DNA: TGTGCCAGTAGGACAGGGAAGAATAGCAATCAGCCCCAGCATTTT
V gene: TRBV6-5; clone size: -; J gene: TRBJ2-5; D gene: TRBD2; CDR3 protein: CASSGGLAGETQYF; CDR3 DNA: TGTGCCAGCAGTGGGGGACTAGCGGGAGAGACCCAGTACTTC
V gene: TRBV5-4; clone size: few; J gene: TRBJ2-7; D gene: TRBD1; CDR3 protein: CASSPGQVYEQYF; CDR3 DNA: TGTGCCAGCAGCCCCGGACAGGTCTACGAGCAGTACTTC
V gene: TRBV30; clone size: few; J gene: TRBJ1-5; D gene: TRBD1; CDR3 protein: CAWSLLGQSNQPQHF; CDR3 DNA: TGTGCCTGGAGCCTTTTGGGACAGTCCAATCAGCCCCAGCATTTT
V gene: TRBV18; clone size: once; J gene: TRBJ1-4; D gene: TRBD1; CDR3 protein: CASSPDRGIEKLFF; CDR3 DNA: TGTGCCAGCTCCCCTGACAGGGGGATTGAAAAACTGTTTTTT
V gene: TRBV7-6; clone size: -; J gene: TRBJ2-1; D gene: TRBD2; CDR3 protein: CASSSYPAGGPGNEQFF; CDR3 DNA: TGTGCCAGCAGCTCCTACCCCGCGGGGGGGCCGGGTAATGAGCAGTTCTTC
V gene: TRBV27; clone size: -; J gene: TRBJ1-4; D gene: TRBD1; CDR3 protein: CASSREGATPNEKLFF; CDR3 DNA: TGTGCCAGCAGCCGGGAGGGGGCGACCCCTAATGAAAAACTGTTTTTT
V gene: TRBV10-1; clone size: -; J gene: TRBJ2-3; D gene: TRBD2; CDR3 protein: CASSERRGLAGGTQYF; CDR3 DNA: TGCGCCAGCAGTGAACGGCGCGGACTAGCGGGAGGAACGCAGTATTTT
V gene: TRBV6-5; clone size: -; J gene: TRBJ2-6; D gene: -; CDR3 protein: CASSPRGEISNVLTF; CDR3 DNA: TGTGCCAGCAGCCCCAGGGGGGAGATTTCCAACGTCCTGACTTTC
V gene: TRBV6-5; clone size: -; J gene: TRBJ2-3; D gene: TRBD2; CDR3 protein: CASSYSAGTPDTQYF; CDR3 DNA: TGTGCCAGCAGTTACTCAGCGGGGACCCCAGATACGCAGTATTTT
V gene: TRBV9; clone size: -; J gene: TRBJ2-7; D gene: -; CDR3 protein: CASSRSPAEGEQYF; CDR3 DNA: TGTGCCAGCAGCAGAAGTCCGGCGGAGGGCGAGCAGTACTTC
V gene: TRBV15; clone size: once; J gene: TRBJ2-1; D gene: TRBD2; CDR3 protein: CATGPGLAGGPDEQFF; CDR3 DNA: TGTGCCACAGGCCCGGGACTAGCGGGGGGGCCCGATGAGCAGTTCTTC
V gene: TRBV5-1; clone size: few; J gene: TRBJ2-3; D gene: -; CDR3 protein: CASSFRTGTDTQYF; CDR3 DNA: TGCGCCAGCAGCTTTAGGACAGGCACAGATACGCAGTATTTT
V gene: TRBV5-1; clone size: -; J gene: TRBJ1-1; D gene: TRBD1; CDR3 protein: CASSLMGQGAGGTEAFF; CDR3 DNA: TGCGCCAGCAGCTTGATGGGACAGGGGGCAGGTGGGACTGAAGCTTTCTTT
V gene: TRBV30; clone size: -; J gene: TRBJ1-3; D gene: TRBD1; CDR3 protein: CAWSPDRENTIYF; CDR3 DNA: TGTGCCTGGAGCCCGGACAGGGAGAACACCATATATTTT
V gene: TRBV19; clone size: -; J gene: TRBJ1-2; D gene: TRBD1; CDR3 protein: CASSIGQGIFYGYTF; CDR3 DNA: TGTGCCAGTAGTATCGGACAGGGGATTTTCTATGGCTACACCTTC
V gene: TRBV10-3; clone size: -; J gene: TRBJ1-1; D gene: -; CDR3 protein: CAISEGQNTEAFF; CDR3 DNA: TGTGCCATCAGTGAGGGGCAGAACACTGAAGCTTTCTTT
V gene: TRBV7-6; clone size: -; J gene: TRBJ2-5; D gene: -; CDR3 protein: CASSLGGVRETQYF; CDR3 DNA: TGTGCCAGCAGCTTAGGCGGGGTGAGGGAGACCCAGTACTTC
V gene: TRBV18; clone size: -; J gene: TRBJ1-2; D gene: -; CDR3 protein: CASSPPDTYGYTF; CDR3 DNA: TGTGCCAGCTCACCACCGGACACTTATGGCTACACCTTC
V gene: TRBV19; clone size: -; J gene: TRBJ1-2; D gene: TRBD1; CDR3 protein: CASSISGGRNYGYTF; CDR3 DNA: TGTGCCAGTAGTATATCAGGGGGCAGGAACTATGGCTACACCTTC
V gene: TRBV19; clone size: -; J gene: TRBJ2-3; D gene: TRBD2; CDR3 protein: CASSPRGATDTQYF; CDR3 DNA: TGTGCCAGCTCCCCGCGGGGGGCCACAGATACGCAGTATTTT
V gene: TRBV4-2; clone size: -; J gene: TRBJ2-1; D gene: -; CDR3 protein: CASSQDESTGYNEQFF; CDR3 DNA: TGTGCCAGCAGCCAAGACGAGAGTACCGGCTACAATGAGCAGTTCTTC
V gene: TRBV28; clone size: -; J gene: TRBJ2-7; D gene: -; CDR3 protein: CASSQRPLLYEQYF; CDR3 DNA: TGTGCCAGCAGTCAACGTCCATTACTATACGAGCAGTACTTC
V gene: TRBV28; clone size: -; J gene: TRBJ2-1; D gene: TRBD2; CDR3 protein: CASSSPASGSLNEQFF; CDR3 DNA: TGTGCCAGCAGTTCTCCTGCTAGCGGGAGTTTAAATGAGCAGTTCTTC
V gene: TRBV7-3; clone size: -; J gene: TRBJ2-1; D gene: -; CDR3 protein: CASSQEGQYNEQFF; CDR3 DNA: TGTGCCAGCAGCCAAGAGGGACAATACAATGAGCAGTTCTTC
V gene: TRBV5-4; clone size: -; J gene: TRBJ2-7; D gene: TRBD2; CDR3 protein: CASSLNILAGEQYF; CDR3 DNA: TGTGCCAGCAGCTTGAATATCTTAGCGGGGGAGCAGTACTTC
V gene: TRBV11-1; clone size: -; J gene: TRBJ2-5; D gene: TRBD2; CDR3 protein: CASSRLPRTSGRETQYF; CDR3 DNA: TGTGCCAGCAGCCGATTACCAAGGACTAGCGGGAGGGAGACCCAGTACTTC
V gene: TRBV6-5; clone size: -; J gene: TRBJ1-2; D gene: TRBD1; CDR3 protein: CASSLQGADYGYTF; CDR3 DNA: TGTGCCAGCAGCCTACAGGGGGCGGACTATGGCTACACCTTC
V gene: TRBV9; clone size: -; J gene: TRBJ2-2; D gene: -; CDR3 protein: CASSAQGTGTGELFF; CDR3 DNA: TGTGCCAGCAGCGCGCAGGGGACGGGCACCGGGGAGCTGTTTTTT
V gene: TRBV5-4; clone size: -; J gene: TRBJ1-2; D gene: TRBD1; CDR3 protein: CASSLRPGQGAGGYTF; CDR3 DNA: TGTGCCAGCAGCTTGAGGCCGGGACAGGGGGCGGGTGGCTACACCTTC
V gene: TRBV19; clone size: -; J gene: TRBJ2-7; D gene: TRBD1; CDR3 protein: CASRTRDRPSYEQYF; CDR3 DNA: TGTGCCAGTAGAACCCGGGACAGACCCTCCTACGAGCAGTACTTC
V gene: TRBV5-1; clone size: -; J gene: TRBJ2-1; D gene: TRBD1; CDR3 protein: CASSSDRAPYNEQFF; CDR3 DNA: TGCGCCAGCAGCTCCGACAGGGCCCCCTACAATGAGCAGTTCTTC
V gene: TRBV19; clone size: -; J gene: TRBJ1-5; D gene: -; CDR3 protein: CASSILGNQPQHF; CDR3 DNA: TGTGCCAGTAGTATCCTAGGCAATCAGCCCCAGCATTTT
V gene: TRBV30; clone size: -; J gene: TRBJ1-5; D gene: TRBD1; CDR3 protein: CAWTRRRTGGNPLSNQPQHF; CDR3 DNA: TGTGCCTGGACCAGACGGAGGACAGGGGGAAACCCCCTTAGCAATCAGCCCCAGCATTTT
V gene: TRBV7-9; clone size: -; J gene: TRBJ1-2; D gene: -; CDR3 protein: CASTSRDLTYGYTF; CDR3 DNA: TGTGCCAGCACCTCGAGGGATTTGACCTATGGCTACACCTTC
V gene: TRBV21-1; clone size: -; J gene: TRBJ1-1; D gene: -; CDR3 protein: CASSAQGTFTEAFF; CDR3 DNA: TGTGCCAGCAGCGCCCAGGGAACCTTCACTGAAGCTTTCTTT
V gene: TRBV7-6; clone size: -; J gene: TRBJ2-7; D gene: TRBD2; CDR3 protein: CASSLVVSASGYEQYF; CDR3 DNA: TGTGCCAGCAGCTTAGTGGTCTCCGCTAGCGGGTACGAGCAGTACTTC
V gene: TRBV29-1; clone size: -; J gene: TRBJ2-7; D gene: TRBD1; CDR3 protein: CSVRTGGDSYEQYF; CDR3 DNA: TGCAGCGTTAGGACAGGGGGTGACTCCTACGAGCAGTACTTC
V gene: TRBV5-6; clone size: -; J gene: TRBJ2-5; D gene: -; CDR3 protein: CASSLVVSETQYF; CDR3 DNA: TGTGCCAGCAGCTTGGTCGTTTCAGAGACCCAGTACTTC
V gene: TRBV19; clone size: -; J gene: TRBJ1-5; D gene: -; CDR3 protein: CASNGGEWGQPQHF; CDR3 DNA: TGTGCCAGTAATGGGGGGGAATGGGGTCAGCCCCAGCATTTT
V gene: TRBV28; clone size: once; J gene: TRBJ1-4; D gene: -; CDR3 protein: CASRTAQGRELFF; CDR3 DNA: TGTGCCAGCAGAACAGCACAGGGTAGGGAACTGTTTTTT
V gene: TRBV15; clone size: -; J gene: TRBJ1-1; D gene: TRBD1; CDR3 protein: CATSRGQGDTEAFF; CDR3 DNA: TGTGCCACCAGTAGGGGACAGGGAGACACTGAAGCTTTCTTT
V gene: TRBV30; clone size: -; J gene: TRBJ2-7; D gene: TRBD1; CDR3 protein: CACTGTGPYEQYF; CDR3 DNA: TGTGCCTGCACCGGGACAGGGCCCTACGAGCAGTACTTC
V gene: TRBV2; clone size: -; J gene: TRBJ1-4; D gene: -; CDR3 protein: CASSGARRVNEKLFF; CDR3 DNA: TGTGCCAGCAGTGGGGCCCGCAGAGTTAATGAAAAACTGTTTTTT